One and the same sample provided the 24 T cell receptor beta chains below, sequenced in a study of molecular identifiers for immune sequencing clone quantification (dated by TCRdb to 2016 to 2018). The library was prepared using PCR. The sequencing machine was a NextSeq 500. The public sequencing data were trimmed at Q25 with fastp and processed into clonotypes with MiXCR by TCRdb, which kept only in-frame beta chains. Duplicate CDR3 protein sequences are folded into a single record with the most common DNA and genes. This sample comprises nearly 55,000 distinct CDR3 sequences, approximately 34% of them detected only once. Of the sample, about 4.1% is held by the ten largest clones. Sequencing input: naive CD8+ T cells from blood, with Jurkat cell RNA spiked in. The sample's cell subset or site label, decoded: FACS-sorted CD8+CD4-CCR7+CD45RA+ naive T cells. Source of these receptors: a human donor in good health. Some libraries in this study had Jurkat cell RNA spiked in.

This clonotype was counted only a few times. The rearrangement links TRBV7-8 to TRBJ2-5; 8 positions agree with TRBD2. Trimming took 3 bases from V and 3 from J; bases not matched to a gene: 6. There are 15 residues in the CDR3. Germline V CDR1 and CDR2: SGHVS, FQNEAQ. The CDR3: CASSFQISGEETQYF. The CDR3 nucleotides read TGTGCCAGCAGCTTTCAGATTAGCGGGGAAGAGACCCAGTACTTC.

This clonotype was counted between two and nine times. CDR3 sequence reads: CASSPSWTSDTDTQYF. In DNA, the CDR3 is TGCGCCAGCAGCCCCTCTTGGACTAGCGACACAGATACGCAGTATTTT. V gene TRBV4-1 combines with J gene TRBJ2-3, with 9 bases fitting TRBD2. Germline V gene data show CDR1 as MGHRA and CDR2 as YSYEKL. CDR3 length: 16 residues. After removal of 4 bases from V and 2 bases from J, the junction contained 7 bases not matched to a gene.

This clonotype has a count of ten or more. The chain recombines TRBV28 with TRBJ2-3, with D perhaps matching TRBD2 (5 bases). Trimming cost V 4 bases and J 4 bases, with 12 bases left between them. CDR1 MDHEN and CDR2 SYDVKM come from the germline V gene. This CDR3 is built from 14 residues. The CDR3 loop is CASSSLVIADTQYF. The CDR3 DNA is TGTGCCAGCAGTTCACTAGTGATTGCAGATACGCAGTATTTT. The whole variable domain, remainder taken from reference TRBV28 and TRBJ2-3, is DVKVTQSSRYLVKRTGEKVFLECVQDMDHENMFWYRQDPGLGLRLIYFSYDVKMKEKGDIPEGYSVSREKKERFSLILESASTNQTSMYLCASSSLVIADTQYFGPGTRLTVL.

This clonotype was counted a few times. The chain combines TRBV7-9 with TRBJ2-4; the D gene is possibly TRBD1 (6 bases). Trimming stripped 5 bases from V and 0 bases from J, with 14 bases between. Germline CDR1 reads SEHNR; CDR2 reads FQNEAQ (reference sequence). The CDR3 consists of 16 residues. The CDR3 nucleotides are TGTGCCAGCAGCCACAGGGCAGGAGGAGCCAAAAACATTCAGTACTTC. It codes for CASSHRAGGAKNIQYF.

Worth noting for this clonotype: This clone may be a read error of a much larger clone one base away. The chain recombines TRBV9 with TRBJ1-5; a weak D match, TRBD1 (5 bases). Germline V gives CDR1 SGDLS, CDR2 YYNGEE. The CDR3 is 13 amino acids. CDR3 nucleotide sequence: TGTGCCAGCAGTCGGGGGAGCAATCTGCCCCAGCATTTT. Amino acid sequence: CASSRGSNLPQHF. Full variable domain (outside the CDR3, taken from reference TRBV9 and TRBJ1-5): DSGVTQTPKHLITATGQRVTLRCSPRSGDLSVYWYQQSLDQGLQFLIQYYNGEERAKGNILERFSAQQFPDLHSELNLSSLELGDSALYFCASSRGSNLPQHFGDGTRLSIL.

This clonotype has just a few counts. The chain couples TRBV6-5 to TRBJ2-2; 13 bases agree with TRBD2. Trimming took 5 bases from V and 0 from J; bases not matched to a gene: 6. CDR1 MNHEY and CDR2 SVGAGI come from the germline V gene. This CDR3 region has 18 residues. The CDR3 region has the DNA TGTGCCAGCAGTGAGGGACTAGCGGGATTCGCGAACACCGGGGAGCTGTTTTTT. Translation: CASSEGLAGFANTGELFF.

Notes on this clonotype: As the CDR3 is not closed by the conserved phenylalanine or tryptophan, this likely results from a read error. The chain employs TRBV7-8 and TRBJ2-3; possibly TRBD2 for D (7 bases). The CDR3 totals 16 residues. V was cut by 8 bases and J by 2 bases, with 20 bases left in between. Germline values: CDR1 SGHVS, CDR2 FQNEAQ. DNA of the CDR3: TGTGCCAGCCGGAGGGGGGGACATATATTCACAGATACGCAGTATTAT. Its protein is CASRRGGHIFTDTQYY.

The V call is TRBV6-5, the J call TRBJ2-3, with 8 bases fitting TRBD2. Trimming removed 5 bases from V and 3 bases from J; junction bases left unmatched: 7. Germline V gene sequence: CDR1 MNHEY, CDR2 SVGAGI. The CDR3 consists of 15 residues. The CDR3 nucleotides are TGTGCCAGCAGTCCCAGCGGGAGACGTACAGATACGCAGTATTTT. The encoded protein is CASSPSGRRTDTQYF.

This chain joins TRBV27 and TRBJ2-5; D is possibly TRBD1 (6 bases). CDR1 MNHEY and CDR2 SMNVEV come from the germline V gene (reference sequence). Trimming stripped 4 bases from V and 0 bases from J, with 9 bases between. This CDR3 is 14 amino acids long. CDR3 region: CASSSDRDQETQYF. In DNA form, the CDR3 reads TGTGCCAGCAGTTCGGACAGAGACCAAGAGACCCAGTACTTC.

In its sample, this clonotype was seen many times. The chain carries TRBV9 and TRBJ2-5, with 9 bases matching TRBD2. The germline V gene encodes CDR1 SGDLS and CDR2 YYNGEE. With 0 bases clipped from V and 5 bases from J, the junction kept 5 bases outside the gene matches. The CDR3 is 15 residues long. The CDR3 is CASSVARTSGETQYF. The CDR3 bases are TGTGCCAGCAGCGTAGCCCGAACTAGCGGGGAGACCCAGTACTTC. Looking up the rest from reference TRBV9 and TRBJ2-5 gives the full variable domain: DSGVTQTPKHLITATGQRVTLRCSPRSGDLSVYWYQQSLDQGLQFLIQYYNGEERAKGNILERFSAQQFPDLHSELNLSSLELGDSALYFCASSVARTSGETQYFGPGTRLLVL.

This rearrangement joins TRBV20-1 to TRBJ2-7; 7 positions match TRBD2. The CDR3 contains 15 residues. V lost 5 bases and J lost 2; bases outside the gene matches: 12. Germline loops: CDR1 DFQATT, CDR2 SNEGSKA (reference sequence). The CDR3 sequence: CSAGGFSGGPYEQYF. Written as DNA, the CDR3 is TGCAGTGCTGGAGGATTCTCGGGGGGACCCTACGAGCAGTACTTC.

The J gene is TRBJ2-7, the V gene TRBV5-6; the match to TRBD1 covers 9 bases. The CDR3 totals 14 residues. The germline CDR1 and CDR2 sequences are SGHDT and YYEEEE. The ends lost 2 bases at V and 3 bases at J; junction bases unmatched: 3. The CDR3 DNA sequence: TGTGCCAGCAGCTTCGGGACAGGGAACTACGAGCAGTACTTC. As protein: CASSFGTGNYEQYF.

The sample holds a few counts of this clonotype. V is TRBV20-1 and J is TRBJ2-5; 8 bases are a match to TRBD2. CDR3 length equals 15 residues. Losses at the gene ends were 3 bases for V and 0 bases for J; bases not matched to a gene: 6. CDR1 is DFQATT and CDR2 is SNEGSKA in the germline V gene (reference sequence). CDR3 loop: CSASSLAENQETQYF. The CDR3 bases are TGCAGTGCTAGCTCACTAGCGGAAAACCAAGAGACCCAGTACTTC.

V and J are TRBV6-5 and TRBJ2-3; D is unclear. Trimming pared 6 bases from V and 4 bases from J, leaving 11 bases between. CDR3 length: 13 amino acids. Looked up from germline, CDR1 is MNHEY and CDR2 is SVGAGI. CDR3 residues: CASSRQEPDTQYF. DNA of the CDR3: TGTGCCAGCAGCCGACAAGAACCAGATACGCAGTATTTT.

The CDR3 protein is CASSTLPDSPSHGYTF. The CDR3 DNA is TGTGCCAGCAGCACCCTCCCGGACTCCCCCTCCCATGGCTACACCTTC. This chain connects TRBV11-2 to TRBJ1-2; D is unclear. The CDR3 runs to 16 residues. V was cut by 5 bases and J by 6 bases, with 22 bases left in between. From germline, CDR1 is SGHAT and CDR2 FQNNGV.

In this sample, this clonotype turned up a few times. The rearrangement joins TRBV4-3 to TRBJ2-5; TRBD1 aligns across 8 bases. Germline V gene sequence: CDR1 LGHNA, CDR2 YSLEER. The CDR3 consists of 18 residues. The V segment lost 0 bases and the J segment 0 bases; nucleotides outside the gene matches: 9. CDR3 loop: CASSQETDRVGYQETQYF. The CDR3 nucleotides read TGCGCCAGCAGCCAAGAGACGGACAGGGTCGGGTACCAAGAGACCCAGTACTTC.

This clonotype was observed at least ten times. The chain has TRBV28 and TRBJ2-4; 10 bases line up with TRBD2. Germline assignment: CDR1 MDHEN and CDR2 SYDVKM. This CDR3 has 16 amino acids. Trimming removed 5 bases from V and 8 bases from J; junction bases left unmatched: 12. CDR3 nucleotides: TGTGCCAGCAGTCCCGCCCCTAGCGGGAGCCGAGACATTCAGTACTTC. Protein product: CASSPAPSGSRDIQYF.

Comments on this clonotype: A read error may produce the germline difference seen at one junction end. The J gene is TRBJ1-1, the V gene TRBV5-1; D possibly corresponds to TRBD1 (5 bases). This CDR3 is built from 12 residues. The germline V gene encodes CDR1 SGHRS and CDR2 YFSETQ. In DNA form, the CDR3 reads TGCGCCAGCAGCTTGGCCGGGGCTGACGCTTTCTTT. It is translated as CASSLAGADAFF.

This clonotype has a count of ten or more. The chain combines TRBV29-1 with TRBJ2-5; the match to TRBD2 covers 12 bases. The CDR3 is 15 residues long. Looked up from germline, CDR1 is SQVTM and CDR2 is ANQGSEA. With V trimmed by 1 base and J by 7 bases, 7 bases remained unmatched. This CDR3 reads CSVEGGLAGLPTQYF. CDR3 coding DNA: TGCAGCGTTGAAGGCGGACTAGCGGGGTTACCGACCCAGTACTTC.

This clonotype occurred many times. The gene calls are TRBV13 and TRBJ2-3; no definite D call. Trimming left V 4 bases short and J 6 bases short, with 8 bases between. The CDR3 is 12 residues long. Germline CDR1 is PRHDT and CDR2 is FYEKMQ (reference sequence). CDR3: CASSSWTDTQYF. In nucleotides, the CDR3 is TGTGCCAGCAGCTCCTGGACGGATACGCAGTATTTT.

In the case of this clonotype: This sequence may be a read error, since a much larger clone differs from it by one base. The gene calls are TRBV14 and TRBJ2-3; tentative D call: TRBD2 (6 bases). This CDR3 contains 15 residues. Germline V gene sequence: CDR1 SGHDN, CDR2 FVKESK. The CDR3 region is CASSQWDLPTDSQYF. In nucleotides, the CDR3 is TGTGCCAGCAGCCAATGGGACTTACCCACAGATTCGCAGTATTTT.

The sample holds one count of this clonotype. Since a much larger clone is just one base distant, this may be a read error. The chain employs TRBV6-5 and TRBJ1-1, with D tentatively TRBD1 (5 bases). The CDR3 consists of 14 residues. The germline V gene has CDR1 MNHEY and CDR2 SVGAGI. The chain's CDR3 is CASSYSVGVTEAIF. As DNA, the CDR3 is TGTGCCAGCAGTTACTCGGTAGGGGTTACTGAAGCTATCTTT.

This clonotype has only a few counts. The CDR3 DNA reads as TGTGCCAGCAGTGAGCCGGACAGGGCCCTAGCCTACGAGCAGTACTTC. Encoded protein: CASSEPDRALAYEQYF. The chain joins TRBV6-1 to TRBJ2-7; 8 nucleotides agree with TRBD1. CDR3 size: 16 residues. Germline V lookup: CDR1 MNHNS, CDR2 SASEGT. Trimming at V came to 3 bases and at J to 2 bases, leaving 9 bases not matched to a gene.

The V call is TRBV7-8, the J call TRBJ2-2; maybe TRBD2 (6 bases). V was trimmed by 5 bases and J by 1 base, leaving 20 bases between them. Germline V lookup: CDR1 SGHVS, CDR2 FQNEAQ. This CDR3 region has 18 residues. CDR3 protein: CASSLPLPWRENTGELFF. The CDR3, as DNA: TGTGCCAGCAGCCTACCCTTGCCCTGGCGGGAGAACACCGGGGAGCTGTTTTTT.